Listed below are T cell receptor beta chains from one sample, sequenced in a study of cytomegalovirus exposure and HLA in healthy donors. Some clones are missing from TCRdb's copy, which holds only in-frame ones; the method was immunoSEQ multiplex PCR. The profile shows 90,000 to 130,000 clones, just under 70% of them singletons. The sequenced sample consisted of PBMCs. Receptors originate from a man aged 25-45 years in good health and CMV-seropositive. Both conserved end residues are part of each CDR3. Fields, in order: clone size, V gene, J gene, D gene, CDR3 protein, CDR3 DNA. The D gene is left open where the match is weak. Size is omitted from some rows. Given values are once, few, many or a class for expanded clones.

clone_size: NA
v_call: TRBV4-1
j_call: TRBJ2-7
d_call: NA
cdr3_aa: CASSQELSYEQYF
cdr3_nt: TGCGCCAGCAGCCAAGAACTTTCCTACGAGCAGTACTTC

clone_size: NA
v_call: TRBV30
j_call: TRBJ1-1
d_call: TRBD1
cdr3_aa: CAWITPGTGGNKWAFF
cdr3_nt: TGTGCCTGGATTACTCCCGGGACAGGGGGCAATAAATGGGCTTTCTTT

clone_size: NA
v_call: TRBV5-6
j_call: TRBJ1-1
d_call: NA
cdr3_aa: CASSRRDLNTEAFF
cdr3_nt: TGTGCCAGCAGCCGCAGGGATTTGAACACTGAAGCTTTCTTT

clone_size: NA
v_call: TRBV7-9
j_call: TRBJ2-2
d_call: TRBD2
cdr3_aa: CASSLVFGRTHTGELFF
cdr3_nt: TGTGCCAGCAGCTTAGTTTTCGGGAGGACACACACCGGGGAGCTGTTTTTT

clone_size: NA
v_call: TRBV2
j_call: TRBJ1-2
d_call: TRBD1
cdr3_aa: CASSSQGDVFGYTF
cdr3_nt: TGTGCCAGCAGCTCTCAGGGGGACGTCTTCGGCTACACCTTC

clone_size: few
v_call: TRBV2
j_call: TRBJ1-5
d_call: NA
cdr3_aa: CASSEEGTGPQPQHF
cdr3_nt: TGTGCCAGCAGTGAAGAGGGAACAGGGCCGCAGCCCCAGCATTTT

clone_size: NA
v_call: TRBV28
j_call: TRBJ2-2
d_call: NA
cdr3_aa: CASSLPGLQTGELFF
cdr3_nt: TGTGCCAGCAGTTTACCGGGACTCCAAACCGGGGAGCTGTTTTTT

clone_size: NA
v_call: TRBV30
j_call: TRBJ2-2
d_call: NA
cdr3_aa: CACIRTTDYTGELFF
cdr3_nt: TGTGCCTGCATAAGGACTACCGATTACACCGGGGAGCTGTTTTTT

clone_size: NA
v_call: TRBV27
j_call: TRBJ2-7
d_call: TRBD2
cdr3_aa: CASKAGRGVTLYEQYF
cdr3_nt: TGTGCCAGCAAGGCCGGACGGGGGGTAACTCTCTACGAGCAGTACTTC

clone_size: NA
v_call: TRBV4-1
j_call: TRBJ1-5
d_call: NA
cdr3_aa: CASSQLHGAGMNQPQHF
cdr3_nt: TGCGCCAGCAGCCAACTCCATGGGGCAGGGATGAATCAGCCCCAGCATTTT

clone_size: NA
v_call: TRBV18
j_call: TRBJ1-1
d_call: TRBD1
cdr3_aa: CASSPLVPGQGYSLYTEAFF
cdr3_nt: TGTGCCAGCTCACCACTTGTACCGGGACAGGGTTACTCCCTTTACACTGAAGCTTTCTTT

clone_size: NA
v_call: TRBV30
j_call: TRBJ1-4
d_call: TRBD1
cdr3_aa: CAWSEDRGSEKLFF
cdr3_nt: TGTGCCTGGAGCGAGGACAGGGGAAGCGAAAAACTGTTTTTT

clone_size: NA
v_call: TRBV5-8
j_call: TRBJ2-3
d_call: TRBD1
cdr3_aa: CASSTDRGYTDTQYF
cdr3_nt: TGTGCCAGCAGCACAGACAGGGGCTACACAGATACGCAGTATTTT

clone_size: few
v_call: TRBV18
j_call: TRBJ2-1
d_call: TRBD1
cdr3_aa: CASSPQDRGLRLHNEQFF
cdr3_nt: TGTGCCAGCTCACCACAAGACAGGGGGCTTAGACTCCACAATGAGCAGTTCTTC

clone_size: NA
v_call: TRBV5-1
j_call: TRBJ1-1
d_call: TRBD1
cdr3_aa: CASSFGTGVRTEAFF
cdr3_nt: TGCGCCAGCAGCTTCGGGACAGGGGTAAGGACTGAAGCTTTCTTT

clone_size: NA
v_call: TRBV5-6
j_call: TRBJ2-2
d_call: TRBD2
cdr3_aa: CASSRGTSGYTGELFF
cdr3_nt: TGTGCCAGCAGCCGCGGGACTAGCGGTTACACCGGGGAGCTGTTTTTT

clone_size: NA
v_call: TRBV5-1
j_call: TRBJ2-1
d_call: TRBD2
cdr3_aa: CASSSSGTSGSEQFF
cdr3_nt: TGCGCCAGCAGCTCCTCCGGGACTAGCGGGTCTGAGCAGTTCTTC

clone_size: NA
v_call: TRBV7-3
j_call: TRBJ2-6
d_call: TRBD1
cdr3_aa: CASSSPWDRELTGANVLTF
cdr3_nt: TGTGCCAGCAGCTCTCCGTGGGACAGGGAGTTAACTGGGGCCAACGTCCTGACTTTC

clone_size: NA
v_call: TRBV27
j_call: TRBJ1-1
d_call: NA
cdr3_aa: CASSLGVGNTEAFF
cdr3_nt: TGTGCCAGCAGTTTAGGAGTGGGGAACACTGAAGCTTTCTTT

clone_size: NA
v_call: TRBV28
j_call: TRBJ1-1
d_call: NA
cdr3_aa: CASSRSGLERTEAFF
cdr3_nt: TGTGCCAGCAGTCGATCCGGACTTGAGCGGACTGAAGCTTTCTTT

clone_size: NA
v_call: TRBV5-4
j_call: TRBJ2-3
d_call: TRBD1
cdr3_aa: CASSKGTARSTDTQYF
cdr3_nt: TGTGCCAGCAGCAAAGGGACAGCGAGAAGCACAGATACGCAGTATTTT

clone_size: NA
v_call: TRBV6-5
j_call: TRBJ1-1
d_call: NA
cdr3_aa: CASSPPAGNTEAFF
cdr3_nt: TGTGCCAGCAGTCCACCAGCAGGGAACACTGAAGCTTTCTTT

clone_size: NA
v_call: TRBV30
j_call: TRBJ1-1
d_call: NA
cdr3_aa: CAWSALTRLVNTEAFF
cdr3_nt: TGTGCCTGGAGTGCGCTGACTCGACTCGTGAACACTGAAGCTTTCTTT

clone_size: few
v_call: TRBV7-2
j_call: TRBJ2-3
d_call: NA
cdr3_aa: CASSLPGTDTQYF
cdr3_nt: TGTGCCAGCAGCTTACCGGGCACAGATACGCAGTATTTT

clone_size: NA
v_call: TRBV11-3
j_call: TRBJ2-1
d_call: TRBD2
cdr3_aa: CASSSRSGRAVNEQFF
cdr3_nt: TGTGCCAGCAGCTCCCGTAGCGGGAGGGCCGTGAATGAGCAGTTCTTC

clone_size: NA
v_call: TRBV30
j_call: TRBJ2-7
d_call: NA
cdr3_aa: CARTGPSPYEQYF
cdr3_nt: TGTGCCCGTACAGGGCCTTCCCCCTACGAGCAGTACTTC

clone_size: NA
v_call: TRBV5-6
j_call: TRBJ1-3
d_call: NA
cdr3_aa: CASSLAGNTIYF
cdr3_nt: TGTGCCAGCAGCTTGGCGGGAAACACCATATATTTT

clone_size: NA
v_call: TRBV29-1
j_call: TRBJ2-1
d_call: TRBD2
cdr3_aa: CSGGDVLAGETIF
cdr3_nt: TGCAGCGGGGGTGACGTACTAGCGGGAGAAACGATCTTC